Listed below are T cell receptor beta chains from one sample, sequenced in a study of human T cells and chemical hapten exposure. TCRdb processed the RACE reads anew with MiXCR; each CDR3 protein has one entry. The data show tens of thousands of distinct CDR3 sequences, approximately 9.8% seen once. Sample: whole blood, taken in connection with sensitization to the hapten diphenylcyclopropenone (DPC). The source of these receptors is a woman aged 40 to 50 with alopecia areata. Some clones in this sample may be carry-over from other donors' samples. Both conserved end residues are trimmed from each CDR3.

V: TRBV6-2/TRBV6-3
J: TRBJ2-5
CDR3: ASSVGTGMETQY

V: TRBV4-2
J: TRBJ1-2
CDR3: ASSQEIRGGGYT

V: TRBV4-2
J: TRBJ2-1
CDR3: ASSPGGYNEQF

V: TRBV29-1
J: TRBJ1-1
CDR3: SVDEQGTEAF

V: TRBV20-1
J: TRBJ2-3
CDR3: SARPTIGLAGGLPNTQY

V: TRBV29-1
J: TRBJ1-4
CDR3: SVSDRVDEKLF

V: TRBV6-1
J: TRBJ2-1
CDR3: ASSQPRSGGRGEQF

V: TRBV21-1
J: TRBJ1-5
CDR3: ASIRTLGPYSNQPQH

V: TRBV30
J: TRBJ2-7
CDR3: AWTSPRRDRSYEQY

V: TRBV24-1
J: TRBJ2-7
CDR3: ATDDGSSYEQY

V: TRBV7-9
J: TRBJ2-1
CDR3: ASSFSRSGESDEQF

V: TRBV5-1
J: TRBJ2-1
CDR3: ASSFNAYNEQF

V: TRBV20-1
J: TRBJ2-1
CDR3: SASEAPQVFEQF

V: TRBV4-2
J: TRBJ2-7
CDR3: ASSPPRTGVYEQY